What follows describes a single T cell receptor (beta chain). This entry is derived from a study of blood T cell repertoires in COVID-19. Study summary: Acute and convalescent COVID-19 specimens originated in the United States, Italy and Spain. T cells, B-cell-depleted T cells, or PBMCs supplied cDNA or gDNA.

In the original workflow: How many nucleated cells were present was estimated from reference gene primer amplification. Profiling relied on immunoSEQ multiplex PCR, and the TCRdb table lists in-frame clones only, not all of them. V, J and clone size are those of that table, while D and trimming were read from the DNA. The repertoire includes approximately 89,000 clones, about 83% of them detected once, and approximately 15% sits in the top ten. Germline values: CDR1 MDHEN, CDR2 SYDVKM. This CDR3 contains 18 residues. V was cut by 7 bases and J by 2 bases, with 26 bases left in between. Sequenced input: peripheral blood. J is TRBJ1-2 and V is TRBV28; weak D call: TRBD1 (6 bases). The receptor's source is a woman between 65 and 79 years old with acute or convalescent COVID-19. The DNA for the CDR3 is TGTGCCAGCACCAGTTTCGGGGGGGCGCTTCGGTCAAACTATGGCTACACCTTC. Protein sequence: CASTSFGGALRSNYGYTF.